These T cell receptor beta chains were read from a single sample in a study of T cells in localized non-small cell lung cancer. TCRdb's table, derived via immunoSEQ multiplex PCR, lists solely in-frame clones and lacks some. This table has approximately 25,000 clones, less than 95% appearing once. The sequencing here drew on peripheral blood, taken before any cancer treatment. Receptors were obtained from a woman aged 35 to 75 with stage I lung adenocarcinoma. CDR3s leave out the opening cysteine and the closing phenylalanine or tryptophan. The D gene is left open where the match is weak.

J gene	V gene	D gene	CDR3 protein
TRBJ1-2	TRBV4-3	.	ASSQGRGDEGYT
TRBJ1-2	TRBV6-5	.	ASSYGGNYGYT
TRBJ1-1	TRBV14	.	ASSQFRSPEGPEAF
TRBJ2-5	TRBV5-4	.	ASQLSTNQETQY
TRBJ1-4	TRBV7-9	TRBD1	ASIPQGGTEKLF
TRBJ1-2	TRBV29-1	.	SATTRVANYGYT
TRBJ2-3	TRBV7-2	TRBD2	ASSLVGSGRGDTQY
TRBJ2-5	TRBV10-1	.	ASSEGKGTEQETQY
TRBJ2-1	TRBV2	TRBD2	ASILAVYNEQF
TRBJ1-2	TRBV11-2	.	ASSLINYGYT
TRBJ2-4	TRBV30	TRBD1	AWSAGGRNIQY
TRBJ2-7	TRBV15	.	ATSRGQGTSYEQY
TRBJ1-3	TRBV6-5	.	ASRTPGGNTIY
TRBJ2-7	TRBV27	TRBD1	ASSLSGTGIPYEQY
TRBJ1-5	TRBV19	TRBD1	ASSVPLGTVRNQPQH
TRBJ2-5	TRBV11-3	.	ASSLVSFGVTQETQY
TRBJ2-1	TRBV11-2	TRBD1	ASSSRPGQPDNEQF
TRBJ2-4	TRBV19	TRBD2	ASSPSGSGNIQY
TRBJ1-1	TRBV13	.	ASSSYGSDTEAF
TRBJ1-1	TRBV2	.	ASRGLQNTEAF
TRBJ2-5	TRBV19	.	ASSIRETQY
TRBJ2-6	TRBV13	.	ASSLAGANVLT
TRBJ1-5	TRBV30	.	AWSVPGHFDSNQPQH
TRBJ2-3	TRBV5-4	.	ASSLDDRTDTQY
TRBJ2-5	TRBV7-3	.	ASSLSPLETQY
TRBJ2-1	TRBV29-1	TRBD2	SVSGLAGVNEQF
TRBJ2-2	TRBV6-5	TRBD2	ASSSGREYGELF
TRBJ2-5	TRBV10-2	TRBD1	ATRQGPETQY
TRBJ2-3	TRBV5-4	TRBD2	ASSFGTSGRGTQY
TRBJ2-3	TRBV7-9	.	ASSLVARPDTQY
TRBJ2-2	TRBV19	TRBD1	ASSIGGQGVNTGELF
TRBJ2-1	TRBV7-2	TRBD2	ASSSTSGRLTYNEQF
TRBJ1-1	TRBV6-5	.	ASSYKEGTEAF
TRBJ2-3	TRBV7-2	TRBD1	ASSSRTGDTDTQY
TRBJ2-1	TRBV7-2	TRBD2	ASSYGTSGRGREQF
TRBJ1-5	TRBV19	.	ASRDRTNQPQH
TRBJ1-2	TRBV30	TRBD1	ARSPGGQGVYGYT
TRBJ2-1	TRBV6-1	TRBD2	ASSGVASGTPPKNEQF
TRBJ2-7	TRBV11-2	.	ASSLAGSSYEQY
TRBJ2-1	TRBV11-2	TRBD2	ASRKSGGADEQF
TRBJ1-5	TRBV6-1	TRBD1	ASRGLNRGQGDQPQH
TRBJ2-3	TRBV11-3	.	ASSLGEADTQY
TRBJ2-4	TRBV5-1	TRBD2	ASSLNIGRNIQY
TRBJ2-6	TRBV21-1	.	ASSSTGANVLT
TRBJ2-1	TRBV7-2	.	ASSFRSSPNEQF
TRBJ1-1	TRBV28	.	ASSSLRGGENTEAF
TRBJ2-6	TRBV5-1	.	ASSTGSASPGANVLT
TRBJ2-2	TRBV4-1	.	ASSPRERSNTGELF
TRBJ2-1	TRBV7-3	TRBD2	ASRQHLAGGPNEQF
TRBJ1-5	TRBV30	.	AWSVQGNQPQH
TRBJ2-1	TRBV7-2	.	ASSYSHNEQF
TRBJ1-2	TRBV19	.	ASSIEQGGMAGTYGYT
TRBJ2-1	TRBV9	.	ASSVAHLNEQF
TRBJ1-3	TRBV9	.	ASSPDVGSGNTIY
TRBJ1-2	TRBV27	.	ASSSPGPKAYGYT
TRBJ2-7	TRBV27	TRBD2	ASGTAGLYEQY
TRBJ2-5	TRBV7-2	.	ASRGQSQETQY
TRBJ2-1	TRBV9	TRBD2	ASSVASGSEQF
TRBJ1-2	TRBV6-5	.	ASSRFGGDYGYT